This entry features one TCR beta chain sequence. Seattle-derived patients entered the study during active infection and were followed longitudinally. V gave up 1 base and J gave up 6 bases; unmatched junction bases: 2. CDR1 KGHDR and CDR2 SFDVKD come from the germline V gene. CDR3 length: 15 residues. The data stem from a study of blood T cell repertoires in COVID-19. At the level of the study: The United States, Italy and Spain provided the acute and convalescent COVID-19 samples. Sources were T cells, B-cell-depleted T cells, or PBMCs; the material itself was cDNA or gDNA.

In the study's own analysis: Quantification of nucleated cells was approximated via reference gene primer amplification. Repertoires were generated with immunoSEQ multiplex PCR, while TCRdb's copy carries only in-frame clones and drops some. V and J calls and clone size are as listed in that table; D and trimming were resolved from the DNA. The table lists around 430,000 clones, roughly 88% of them singletons, with roughly 12% in the top ten. Material: peripheral blood. The TCR originated in a woman aged 45-65 years with COVID-19, enrolled during active disease. The rearrangement links TRBV24-1 to TRBJ2-3; 11 bases are shared with TRBD2. The CDR3 nucleotides are TGTGCCACCAGTGATTTTCGACTAGCGGGGGATACGCAGTATTTT. Translating gives CATSDFRLAGDTQYF.